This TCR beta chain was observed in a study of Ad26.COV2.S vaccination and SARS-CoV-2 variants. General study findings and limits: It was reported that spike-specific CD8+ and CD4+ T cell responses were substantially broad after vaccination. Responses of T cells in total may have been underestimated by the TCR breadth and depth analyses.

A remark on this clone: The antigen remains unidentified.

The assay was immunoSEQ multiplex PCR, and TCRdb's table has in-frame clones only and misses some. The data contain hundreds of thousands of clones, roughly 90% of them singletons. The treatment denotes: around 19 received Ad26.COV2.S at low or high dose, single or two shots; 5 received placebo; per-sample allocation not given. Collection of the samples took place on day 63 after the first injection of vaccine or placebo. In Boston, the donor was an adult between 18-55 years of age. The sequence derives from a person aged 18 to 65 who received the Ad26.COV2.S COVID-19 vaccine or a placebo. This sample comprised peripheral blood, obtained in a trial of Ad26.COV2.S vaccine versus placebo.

CDR3 coding DNA: TGCGCCAGCAGCTCCCGGACAGGGAGGGTGGAAAAACTGTTTTTT. Protein product: CASSSRTGRVEKLFF. This rearrangement joins TRBV5-1 to TRBJ1-4; 8 nucleotides agree with TRBD1. This CDR3 comprises 15 residues. Germline assignment: CDR1 SGHRS and CDR2 YFSETQ. V shed 3 bases and J 8 bases; nucleotides not matched to a gene: 9. Full variable domain (outside the CDR3, taken from reference TRBV5-1 and TRBJ1-4): KAGVTQTPRYLIKTRGQQVTLSCSPISGHRSVSWYQQTPGQGLQFLFEYFSETQRNKGNFPGRFSGRQFSNSRSEMNVSTLELGDSALYLCASSSRTGRVEKLFFGSGTQLSVL.